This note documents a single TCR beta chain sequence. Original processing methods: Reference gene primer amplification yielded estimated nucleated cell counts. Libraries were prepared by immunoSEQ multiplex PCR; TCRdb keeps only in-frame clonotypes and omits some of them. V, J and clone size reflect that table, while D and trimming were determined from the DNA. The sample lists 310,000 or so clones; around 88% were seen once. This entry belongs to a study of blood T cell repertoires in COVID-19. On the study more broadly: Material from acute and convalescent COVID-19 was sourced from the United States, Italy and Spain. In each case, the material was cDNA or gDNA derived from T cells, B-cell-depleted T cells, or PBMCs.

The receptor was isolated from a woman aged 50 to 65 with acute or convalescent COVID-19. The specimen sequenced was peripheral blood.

CDR3: CASSPRVVNSGNTIYF. The CDR3 DNA reads TGTGCCAGCAGCCCCAGGGTAGTTAACTCTGGAAACACCATATATTTT. The J gene is TRBJ1-3, the V gene TRBV7-9; TRBD1 might be the D (5 bases). V was shortened by 5 bases and J by 0 bases, with 14 bases between the two germline ends. Per germline, CDR1 SEHNR and CDR2 FQNEAQ (reference sequence). The CDR3 runs to 16 residues.